This T cell receptor (beta chain) was found in a study of blood T cell repertoires in COVID-19. TCRdb's table, derived via immunoSEQ multiplex PCR, lists solely in-frame clones and lacks some. The sample contains 150,000 to 200,000 clones, around 89% of which appear only once. Trimming at V came to 5 bases and at J to 0 bases, leaving 7 bases not matched to a gene. CDR1 and CDR2 from the germline V gene are SGHTA and FQGNSA. The CDR3 contains 16 residues. Sequenced sample: peripheral blood. The V gene is TRBV7-2, the J gene TRBJ2-1; 7 bases map to TRBD2. The TCR comes from a human donor in a cohort sampled during active COVID-19. The CDR3 reads CASSGRAGLSYNEQFF. The CDR3 coding sequence is TGTGCCAGCAGCGGGAGAGCGGGACTCTCCTACAATGAGCAGTTCTTC.